The TCR beta chain described here comes from a study of T-cell reconstitution after alpha-beta-depleted transplantation in children. This clonotype was observed many times. In germline, CDR1 is SQVTM, CDR2 ANQGSEA. CDR3 length equals 14 residues. V gave up 3 bases and J gave up 1 base, with 13 bases separating them. During its preparation, the TCRbeta library received unique molecular identifiers. TCRdb passed the PCR reads through MiXCR, listing each CDR3 protein once. The table lists 600,000 to 700,000 distinct CDR3 sequences, roughly 15% of them singletons. The J gene is TRBJ2-7, the V gene TRBV29-1; the D gene could be TRBD1 or TRBD2 (5 bases each). The clonotype was recovered from a human donor who donated a stem cell graft to a child with acute myeloid leukemia. This specimen was PBMCs from the stem cell graft donor, taken from the stem cell graft. The DNA for the CDR3 is TGCAGCGTTGAGACCGGGGCTGGTTCCTACGAGCAGTACTTC. Its protein product is CSVETGAGSYEQYF.